This T cell receptor (beta chain) was identified during a study of breast tumors, draining lymph nodes, adjacent tissues. Axillary draining lymph nodes of breast cancer patients supplied the node samples. This clonotype has ten or more counts. The antigen is not known. The study's findings and limits: Tumor TCR diversity was below lymph nodes but above nontumor tissue.

TCRdb re-analysed the multiplex PCR reads in MiXCR, keeping a single row per CDR3 protein. The table includes about 230,000 distinct CDR3 sequences, 32% detected once. The CDR3 loop spans 12 amino acids. Germline lookup yields CDR1 DFQATT and CDR2 SNEGSKA (reference sequence). J was trimmed by 5 bases and V by 4 bases; bases with no gene match: 3. The receptor was derived from a female donor with breast cancer. Some clones in this sample may be carry-over from other donors' samples. The sample comprised axillary lymph node tissue. The genes are TRBV20-1 and TRBJ2-7; TRBD1 matches at 9 bases. Written as DNA, the CDR3 is TGCAGTGCTAAGGACAGGGGCCACGAGCAGTACTTC. Amino acid sequence: CSAKDRGHEQYF.